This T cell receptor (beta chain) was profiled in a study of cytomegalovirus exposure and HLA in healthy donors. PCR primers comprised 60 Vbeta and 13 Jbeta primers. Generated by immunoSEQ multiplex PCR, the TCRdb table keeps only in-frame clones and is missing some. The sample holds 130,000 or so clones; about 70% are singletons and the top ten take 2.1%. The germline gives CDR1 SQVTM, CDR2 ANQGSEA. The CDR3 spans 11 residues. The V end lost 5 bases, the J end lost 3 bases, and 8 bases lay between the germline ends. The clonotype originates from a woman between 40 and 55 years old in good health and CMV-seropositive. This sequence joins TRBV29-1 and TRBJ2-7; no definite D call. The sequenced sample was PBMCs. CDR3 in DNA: TGCAGCGTTTCCGTGAGCTACGAGCAGTACTTC. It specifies CSVSVSYEQYF.